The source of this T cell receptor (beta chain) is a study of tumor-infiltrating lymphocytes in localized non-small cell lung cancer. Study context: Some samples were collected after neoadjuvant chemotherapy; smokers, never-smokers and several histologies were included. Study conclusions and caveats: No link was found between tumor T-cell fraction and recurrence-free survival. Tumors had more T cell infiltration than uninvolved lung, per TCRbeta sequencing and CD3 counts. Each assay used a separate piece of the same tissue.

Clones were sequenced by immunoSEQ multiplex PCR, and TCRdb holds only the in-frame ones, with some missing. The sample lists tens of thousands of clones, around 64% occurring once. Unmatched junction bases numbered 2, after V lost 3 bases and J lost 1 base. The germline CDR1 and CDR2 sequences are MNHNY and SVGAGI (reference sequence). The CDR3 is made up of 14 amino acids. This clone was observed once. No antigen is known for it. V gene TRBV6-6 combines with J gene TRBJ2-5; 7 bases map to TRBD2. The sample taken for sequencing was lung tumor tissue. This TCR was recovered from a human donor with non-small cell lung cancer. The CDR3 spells CASSYAGAQETQYF. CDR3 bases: TGTGCCAGCAGTTATGCGGGAGCCCAAGAGACCCAGTACTTC.